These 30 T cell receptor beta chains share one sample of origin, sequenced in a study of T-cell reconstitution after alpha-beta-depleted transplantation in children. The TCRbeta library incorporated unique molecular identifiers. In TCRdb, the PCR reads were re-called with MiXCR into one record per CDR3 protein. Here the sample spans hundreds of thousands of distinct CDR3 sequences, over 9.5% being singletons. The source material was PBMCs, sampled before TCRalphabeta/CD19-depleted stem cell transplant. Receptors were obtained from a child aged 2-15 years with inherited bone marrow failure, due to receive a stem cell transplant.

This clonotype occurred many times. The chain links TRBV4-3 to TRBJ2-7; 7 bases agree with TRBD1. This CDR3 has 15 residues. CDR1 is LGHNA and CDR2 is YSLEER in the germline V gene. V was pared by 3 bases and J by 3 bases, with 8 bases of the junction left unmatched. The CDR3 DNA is TGCGCCAGCAGCCAGGACAGGTTTCCTTTCTACGAGCAGTACTTC. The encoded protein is CASSQDRFPFYEQYF.

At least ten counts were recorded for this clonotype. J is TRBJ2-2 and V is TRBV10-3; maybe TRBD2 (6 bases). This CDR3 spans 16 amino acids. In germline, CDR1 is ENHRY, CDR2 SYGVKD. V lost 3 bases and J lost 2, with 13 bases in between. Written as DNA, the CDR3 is TGTGCCATCAGTGATCTGGCGGGACTTAACACCGGGGAGCTGTTTTTT. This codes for CAISDLAGLNTGELFF.

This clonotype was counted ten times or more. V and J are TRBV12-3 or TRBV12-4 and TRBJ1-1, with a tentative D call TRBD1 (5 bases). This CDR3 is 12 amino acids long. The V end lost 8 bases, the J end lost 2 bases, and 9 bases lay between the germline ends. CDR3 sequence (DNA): TGTGCCAGCCTGGACACTAACACTGAAGCTTTCTTT. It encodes CASLDTNTEAFF.

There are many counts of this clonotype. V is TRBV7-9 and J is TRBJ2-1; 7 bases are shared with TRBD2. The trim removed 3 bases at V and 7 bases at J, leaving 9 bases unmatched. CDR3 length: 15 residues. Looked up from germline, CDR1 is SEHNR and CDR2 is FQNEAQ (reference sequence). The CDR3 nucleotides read TGTGCCAGCAGCTTTGTATGGGAGGGATGGAATGAGCAGTTCTTC. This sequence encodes CASSFVWEGWNEQFF.

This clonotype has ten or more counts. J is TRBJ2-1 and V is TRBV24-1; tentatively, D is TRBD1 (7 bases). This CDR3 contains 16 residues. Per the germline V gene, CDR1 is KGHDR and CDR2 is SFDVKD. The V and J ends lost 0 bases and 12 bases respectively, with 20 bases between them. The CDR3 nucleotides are TGTGCCACCAGTGATTTGAGTTTCCGGACAGGAGGGGGGCAGTTCTTC. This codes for CATSDLSFRTGGGQFF.

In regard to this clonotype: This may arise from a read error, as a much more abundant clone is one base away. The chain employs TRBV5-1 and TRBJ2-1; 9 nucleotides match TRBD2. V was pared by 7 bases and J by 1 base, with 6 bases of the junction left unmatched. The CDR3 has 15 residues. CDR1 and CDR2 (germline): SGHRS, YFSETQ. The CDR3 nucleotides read TGCGCCAGCCTCAGACTAGCGGATTCCTACAATGAGCAGTTCTTC. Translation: CASLRLADSYNEQFF.

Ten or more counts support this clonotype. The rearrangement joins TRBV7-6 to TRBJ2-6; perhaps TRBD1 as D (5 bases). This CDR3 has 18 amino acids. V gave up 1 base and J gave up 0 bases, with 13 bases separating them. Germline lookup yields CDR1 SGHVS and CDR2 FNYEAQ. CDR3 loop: CASSLVDRPSSGANVLTF. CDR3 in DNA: TGTGCCAGCAGCTTAGTCGACAGACCTAGCTCTGGGGCCAACGTCCTGACTTTC. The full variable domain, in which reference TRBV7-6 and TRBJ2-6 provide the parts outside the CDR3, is GAGVSQSPRYKVTKRGQDVALRCDPISGHVSLYWYRQALGQGPEFLTYFNYEAQQDKSGLPNDRFSAERPEGSISTLTIQRTEQRDSAMYRCASSLVDRPSSGANVLTFGAGSRLTVL.

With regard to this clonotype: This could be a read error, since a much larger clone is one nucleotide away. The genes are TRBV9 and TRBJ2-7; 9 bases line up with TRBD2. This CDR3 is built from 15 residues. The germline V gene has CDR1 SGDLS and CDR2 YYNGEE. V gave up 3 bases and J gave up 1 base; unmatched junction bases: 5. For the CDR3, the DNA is TGTGCCAGCAGCGGGACTAGCGTACGTTCCTACGAGCAGTACTTC. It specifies CASSGTSVRSYEQYF. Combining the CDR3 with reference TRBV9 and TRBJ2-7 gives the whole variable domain DSGVTQTPKHLITATGQRVTLRCSPRSGDLSVYWYQQSLDQGLQFLIQYYNGEERAKGNILERFSAQQFPDLHSELNLSSLELGDSALYFCASSGTSVRSYEQYFGPGTRLTVT.

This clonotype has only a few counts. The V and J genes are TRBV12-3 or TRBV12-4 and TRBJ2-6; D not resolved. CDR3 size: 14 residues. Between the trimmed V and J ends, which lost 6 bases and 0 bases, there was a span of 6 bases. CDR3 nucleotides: TGTGCCAGCAGATGGGGCTCTGGGGCCAACGTCCTGACTTTC. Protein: CASRWGSGANVLTF.

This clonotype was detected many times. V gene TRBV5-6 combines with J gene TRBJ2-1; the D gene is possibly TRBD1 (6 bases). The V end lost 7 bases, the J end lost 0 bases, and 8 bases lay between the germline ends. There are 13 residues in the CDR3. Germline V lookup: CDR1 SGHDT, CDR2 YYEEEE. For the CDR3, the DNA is TGTGCCAGCGAGGGGGTCTCCTACAATGAGCAGTTCTTC. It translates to CASEGVSYNEQFF.

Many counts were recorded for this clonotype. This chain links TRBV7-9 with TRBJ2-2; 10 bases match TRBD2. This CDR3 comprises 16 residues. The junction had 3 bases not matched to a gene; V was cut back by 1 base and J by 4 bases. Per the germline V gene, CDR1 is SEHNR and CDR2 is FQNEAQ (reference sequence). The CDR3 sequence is CASSLGTSGVTGELFF. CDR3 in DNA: TGTGCCAGCAGCTTAGGGACTAGCGGTGTCACCGGGGAGCTGTTTTTT.

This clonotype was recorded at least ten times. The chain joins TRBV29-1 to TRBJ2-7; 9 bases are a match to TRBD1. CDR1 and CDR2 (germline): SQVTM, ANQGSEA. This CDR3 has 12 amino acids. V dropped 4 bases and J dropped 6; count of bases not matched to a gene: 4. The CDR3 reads CSVVNRGLEQYF. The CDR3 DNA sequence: TGCAGCGTTGTGAACAGGGGGCTCGAGCAGTACTTC.

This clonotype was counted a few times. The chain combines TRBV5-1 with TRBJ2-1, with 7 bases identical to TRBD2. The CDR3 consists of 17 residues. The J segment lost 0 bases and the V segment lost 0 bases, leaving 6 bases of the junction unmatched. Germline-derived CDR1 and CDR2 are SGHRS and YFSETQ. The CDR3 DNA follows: TGCGCCAGCAGCTTGGGTCTTTGGGGGGGCTCCTACAATGAGCAGTTCTTC. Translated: CASSLGLWGGSYNEQFF.

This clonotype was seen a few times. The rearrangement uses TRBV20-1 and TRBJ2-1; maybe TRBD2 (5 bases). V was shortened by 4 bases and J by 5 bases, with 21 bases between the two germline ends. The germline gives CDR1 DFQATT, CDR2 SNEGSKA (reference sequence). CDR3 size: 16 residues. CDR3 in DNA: TGCAGTGCTAATTCCGGGCGCCCCTGGAGGAACAATGAGCAGTTCTTC. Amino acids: CSANSGRPWRNNEQFF.

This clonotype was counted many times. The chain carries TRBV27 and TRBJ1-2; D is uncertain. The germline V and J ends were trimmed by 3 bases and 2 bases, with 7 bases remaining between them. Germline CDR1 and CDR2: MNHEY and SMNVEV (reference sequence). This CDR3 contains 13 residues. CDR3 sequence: CASSFYQNYGYTF. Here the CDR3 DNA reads TGTGCCAGCAGTTTCTACCAGAACTATGGCTACACCTTC.

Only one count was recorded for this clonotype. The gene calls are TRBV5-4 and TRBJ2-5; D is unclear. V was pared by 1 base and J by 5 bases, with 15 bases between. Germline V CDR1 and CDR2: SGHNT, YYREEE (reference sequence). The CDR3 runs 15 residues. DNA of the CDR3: TGTGCCAGCAGCTTGCGGTGGAGCTTGGCGGAGACCCAGTACTTC. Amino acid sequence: CASSLRWSLAETQYF.

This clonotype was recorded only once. The CDR3 region has the DNA TGTGCCAGCGGATTCCCCGGGGGGGAGACCCAGTACTTC. This gives the protein CASGFPGGETQYF. V usage is TRBV2 and J usage is TRBJ2-5, with TRBD2 matching over 7 bases. The CDR3 is 13 residues long. The J segment lost 5 bases and the V segment lost 8 bases, leaving 8 bases of the junction unmatched. Germline CDR1 is SNHLY and CDR2 is FYNNEI.

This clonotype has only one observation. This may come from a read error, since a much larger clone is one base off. The CDR3 bases are TGTGCCAGCAGCCAAGGGGTCTCCGAGCAGCACTTC. Amino acids: CASSQGVSEQHF. The chain uses TRBV4-2 and TRBJ2-7; D is ambiguous. Germline-derived CDR1 and CDR2 are LGHNA and YNFKEQ. The CDR3 loop spans 12 amino acids.

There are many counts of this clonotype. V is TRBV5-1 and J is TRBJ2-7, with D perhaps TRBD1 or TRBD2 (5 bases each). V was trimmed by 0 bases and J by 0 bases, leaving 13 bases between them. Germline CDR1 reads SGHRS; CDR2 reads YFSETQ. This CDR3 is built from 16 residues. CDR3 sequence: CASSLVGTGSSYEQYF. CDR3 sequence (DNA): TGCGCCAGCAGCTTGGTTGGGACGGGGAGCTCCTACGAGCAGTACTTC.

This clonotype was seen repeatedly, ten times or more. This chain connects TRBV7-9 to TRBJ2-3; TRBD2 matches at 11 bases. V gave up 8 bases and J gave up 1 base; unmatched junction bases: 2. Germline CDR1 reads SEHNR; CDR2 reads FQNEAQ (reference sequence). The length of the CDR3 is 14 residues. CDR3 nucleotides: TGTGCCAGCGGACTAGCGGGCGGCACAGATACGCAGTATTTT. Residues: CASGLAGGTDTQYF.

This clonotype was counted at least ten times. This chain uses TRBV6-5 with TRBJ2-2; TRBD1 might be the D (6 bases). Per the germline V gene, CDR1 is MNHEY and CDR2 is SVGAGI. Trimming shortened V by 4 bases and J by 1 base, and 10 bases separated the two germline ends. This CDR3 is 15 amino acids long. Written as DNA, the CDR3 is TGTGCCAGCAGTTTGGTACAGGGGAACACCGGGGAGCTGTTTTTT. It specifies CASSLVQGNTGELFF.

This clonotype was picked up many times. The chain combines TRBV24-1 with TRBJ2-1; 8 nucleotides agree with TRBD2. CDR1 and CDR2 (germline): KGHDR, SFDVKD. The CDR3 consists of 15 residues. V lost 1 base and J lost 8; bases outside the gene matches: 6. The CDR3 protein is CATSDFGGGMYEQFF. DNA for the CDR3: TGTGCCACCAGTGATTTTGGCGGGGGGATGTATGAGCAGTTCTTC.

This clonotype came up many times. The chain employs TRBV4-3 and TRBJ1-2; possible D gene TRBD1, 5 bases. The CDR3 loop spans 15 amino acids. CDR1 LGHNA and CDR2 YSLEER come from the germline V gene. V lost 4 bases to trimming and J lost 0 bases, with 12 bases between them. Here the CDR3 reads CASSLGTEANYGYTF. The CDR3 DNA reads TGCGCCAGCAGCCTCGGGACGGAAGCTAACTATGGCTACACCTTC.

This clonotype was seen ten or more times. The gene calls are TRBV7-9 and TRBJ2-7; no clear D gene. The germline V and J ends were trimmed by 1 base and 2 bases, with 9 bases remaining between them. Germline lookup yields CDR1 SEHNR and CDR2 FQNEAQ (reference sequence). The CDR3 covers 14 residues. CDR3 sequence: CASSLEWQPYEQYF. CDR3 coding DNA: TGTGCCAGCAGCTTAGAGTGGCAGCCCTACGAGCAGTACTTC.

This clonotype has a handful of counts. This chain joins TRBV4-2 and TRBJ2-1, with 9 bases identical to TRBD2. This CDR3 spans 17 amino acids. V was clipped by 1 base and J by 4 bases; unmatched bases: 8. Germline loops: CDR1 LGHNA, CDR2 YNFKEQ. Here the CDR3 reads CASSQGASGALYNEQFF. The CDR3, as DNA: TGTGCCAGCAGCCAAGGGGCTAGCGGGGCCCTATACAATGAGCAGTTCTTC.

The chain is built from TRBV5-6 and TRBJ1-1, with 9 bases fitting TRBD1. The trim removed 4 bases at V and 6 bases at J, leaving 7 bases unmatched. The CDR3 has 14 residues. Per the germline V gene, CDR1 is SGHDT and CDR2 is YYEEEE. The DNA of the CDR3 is TGTGCCAGCAGCCAGGGACAGGGTAGATCTGAAGCTTTCTTT. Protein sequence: CASSQGQGRSEAFF.

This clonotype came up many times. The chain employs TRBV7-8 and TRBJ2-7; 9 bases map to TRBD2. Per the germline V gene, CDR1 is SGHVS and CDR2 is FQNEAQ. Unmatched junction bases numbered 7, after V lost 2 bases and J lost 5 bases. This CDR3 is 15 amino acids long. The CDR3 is CASSLNAGGPHEQYF. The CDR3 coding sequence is TGTGCCAGCAGCTTAAACGCGGGAGGGCCCCACGAGCAGTACTTC.

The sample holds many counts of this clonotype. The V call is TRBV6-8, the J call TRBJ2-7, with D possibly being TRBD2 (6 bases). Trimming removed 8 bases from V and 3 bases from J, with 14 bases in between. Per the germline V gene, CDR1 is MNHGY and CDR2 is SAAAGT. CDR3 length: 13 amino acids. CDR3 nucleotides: TGTGCCAGCGCCTTACGGCGGGACTACGAGCAGTACTTC. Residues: CASALRRDYEQYF.

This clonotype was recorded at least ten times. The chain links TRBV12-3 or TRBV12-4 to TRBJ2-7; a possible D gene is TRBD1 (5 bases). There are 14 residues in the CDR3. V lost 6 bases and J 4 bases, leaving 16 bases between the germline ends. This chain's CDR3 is CASSRWGRAYEQYF. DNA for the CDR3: TGTGCCAGCAGCCGATGGGGCAGGGCGTACGAGCAGTACTTC.

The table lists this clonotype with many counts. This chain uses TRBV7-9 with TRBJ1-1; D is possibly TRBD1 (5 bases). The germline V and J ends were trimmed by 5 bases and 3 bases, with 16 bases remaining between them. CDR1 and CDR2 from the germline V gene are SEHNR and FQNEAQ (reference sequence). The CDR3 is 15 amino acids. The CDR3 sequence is CASSRGWGADTEAFF. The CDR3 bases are TGTGCCAGCAGCCGAGGGTGGGGCGCGGACACTGAAGCTTTCTTT.